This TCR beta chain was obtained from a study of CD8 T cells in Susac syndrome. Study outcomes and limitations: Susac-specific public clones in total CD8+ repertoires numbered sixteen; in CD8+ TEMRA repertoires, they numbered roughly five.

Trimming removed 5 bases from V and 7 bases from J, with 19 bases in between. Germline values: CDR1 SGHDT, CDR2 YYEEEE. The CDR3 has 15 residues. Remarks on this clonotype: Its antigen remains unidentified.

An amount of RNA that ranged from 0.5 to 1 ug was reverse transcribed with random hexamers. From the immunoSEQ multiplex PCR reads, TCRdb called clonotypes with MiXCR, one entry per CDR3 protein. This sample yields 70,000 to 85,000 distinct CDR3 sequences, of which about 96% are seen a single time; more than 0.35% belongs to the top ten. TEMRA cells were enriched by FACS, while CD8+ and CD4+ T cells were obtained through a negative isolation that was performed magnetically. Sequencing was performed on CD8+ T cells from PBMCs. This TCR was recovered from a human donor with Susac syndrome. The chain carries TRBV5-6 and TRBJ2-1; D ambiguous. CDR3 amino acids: CASSLGMRRSNEQFF. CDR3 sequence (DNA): TGTGCCAGCAGTCTTGGGATGAGACGGAGTAATGAGCAGTTCTTC.